These 15 T cell receptor beta chains were all obtained from the same sample, sequenced in a study of T-cell memory formation after mild COVID-19 (dated by TCRdb to 2020 to 2022). The library was built by means of 5' RACE. Sequencing used an Illumina NovaSeq 6000. Using fastp trimming at Q25 and MiXCR clonotype assembly, TCRdb reanalyzed the public sequencing data and kept in-frame beta chains. Merged by CDR3 protein, the rows form single entries marked with the most common genes and DNA. The sample data list 50,000 or so distinct CDR3 sequences, and roughly 9% of these were observed just once. The ten largest clones add up to around 11% of the sample. The specimen was PBMCs or a T cell subset sorted from them (not recorded which). Receptors were obtained from an adult woman who had mild COVID-19 (a few samples of this study predate the infection). The sample titles of this study are shuffled in the database, so cell type and time point are left out; the donor was told from shared clones.

The V call is TRBV6-1, the J call TRBJ2-1, with TRBD1 matching over 8 bases. Trimming removed 2 bases from V and 5 bases from J; junction bases left unmatched: 8. CDR1 is MNHNS, CDR2 SASEGT, per germline. The CDR3 extends over 16 amino acids. The CDR3 sequence is CASSEKPGTGHNEQFF. CDR3 in DNA: TGTGCCAGCAGTGAAAAACCCGGGACAGGCCACAATGAGCAGTTCTTC.

This clonotype was seen repeatedly, ten times or more. The chain combines TRBV12-3 or TRBV12-4 with TRBJ2-7, with TRBD2 matching over 9 bases. The CDR3 runs to 14 residues. V was pared by 2 bases and J by 4 bases, with 3 bases of the junction left unmatched. This chain's CDR3 is CASSLRTSEYEQYF. The CDR3 bases are TGTGCCAGCAGTTTAAGGACTAGCGAGTACGAGCAGTACTTC.

This clonotype was counted ten times or more. The V and J genes are TRBV12-3 or TRBV12-4 and TRBJ2-7; D gene unclear. Between the trimmed V and J ends, which lost 6 bases and 2 bases, there was a span of 11 bases. The CDR3 is made up of 13 amino acids. CDR3 amino acids: CASRAVGPYEQYF. CDR3 coding DNA: TGTGCCAGCAGGGCGGTAGGTCCCTACGAGCAGTACTTC.

The chain recombines TRBV5-1 with TRBJ2-1, with 11 bases matching TRBD2. The germline V gene has CDR1 SGHRS and CDR2 YFSETQ. The CDR3 has 16 residues. V dropped 0 bases and J dropped 4; count of bases not matched to a gene: 3. CDR3 in DNA: TGCGCCAGCAGCTTGGCTAGCGGGGGGACATACAATGAGCAGTTCTTC. Protein: CASSLASGGTYNEQFF.

This clonotype was recorded a few times. The CDR3: CASSREPQHF. CDR3 DNA sequence: TGTGCCAGTAGTCGGGAACCCCAGCATTTT. V and J are TRBV19 and TRBJ1-5; D ambiguous. Germline loops: CDR1 LNHDA, CDR2 SQIVND (reference sequence). V gave up 5 bases and J gave up 10 bases, with 6 bases separating them. The CDR3 spans 10 residues.

In DNA form, the CDR3 reads TGCGCCAGCAACTGGCGGGACGGCACCGGGGAGCTGTTTTTT. Translated, it gives CASNWRDGTGELFF. The V gene is TRBV5-1, the J gene TRBJ2-2, with a tentative D call TRBD2 (6 bases). Trimming shortened V by 6 bases and J by 4 bases, and 13 bases separated the two germline ends. This CDR3 is 14 amino acids long. Germline V lookup: CDR1 SGHRS, CDR2 YFSETQ.

This clonotype occurred a few times. This chain uses TRBV15 with TRBJ2-7; 8 positions agree with TRBD2. The CDR3 has 14 residues. The V gene's germline CDR1 is LNHNV and CDR2 YYDKDF (reference sequence). V lost 4 bases, J lost 5 bases, and 7 bases stayed unmatched. CDR3 amino acids: CATSTAREADEQYF. The CDR3, as DNA: TGTGCCACCAGCACAGCGCGGGAGGCGGACGAGCAGTACTTC.

This clonotype was detected only a few times. V gene TRBV29-1 combines with J gene TRBJ2-1; D is uncertain. This CDR3 spans 11 amino acids. Per germline, CDR1 SQVTM and CDR2 ANQGSEA. Trimming took off 5 bases at V and 4 bases at J, with 6 bases between the two ends. This chain's CDR3 is CSVNLYNEQFF. The DNA of the CDR3 is TGCAGCGTTAACCTGTACAATGAGCAGTTCTTC.

V gene TRBV2 combines with J gene TRBJ1-4; D is uncertain. The CDR3 contains 14 residues. V was pared by 8 bases and J by 10 bases, with 20 bases between. Germline V lookup: CDR1 SNHLY, CDR2 FYNNEI. CDR3 nucleotides: TGTGCCAGCCATGCCGGGATGAAGGTCGGAAAACTGTTTTTT. It translates to CASHAGMKVGKLFF.

The gene calls are TRBV14 and TRBJ1-1, with D perhaps TRBD1 (6 bases). The V end was cut by 3 bases, the J end by 1 base, with 9 bases between. CDR1 SGHDN and CDR2 FVKESK come from the germline V gene. This CDR3 region has 14 residues. CDR3 loop: CASSQDSTNTEAFF. For the CDR3, the DNA is TGTGCCAGCAGCCAGGACAGCACGAACACTGAAGCTTTCTTT.

This clonotype was detected many times. V and J are TRBV20-1 and TRBJ2-3, with TRBD1 identical over 8 bases. The CDR3 is 14 amino acids. J lost 0 bases, V lost 5 bases, and 4 bases had no gene match. Germline V gene lookup returns CDR1 DFQATT and CDR2 SNEGSKA (reference sequence). This CDR3 is CSASGTGSTDTQYF. CDR3 in DNA: TGCAGTGCTTCCGGGACAGGAAGCACAGATACGCAGTATTTT.

This clonotype was found a few times. The genes are TRBV3-1 and TRBJ1-6, with a tentative D call TRBD1 (5 bases). The germline V and J ends were trimmed by 0 bases and 9 bases, with 9 bases remaining between them. Germline V CDR1 and CDR2: LGHDT, YNNKEL (reference sequence). The CDR3 has 14 residues. The CDR3 here is CASSQDMGVSPLHF. For the CDR3, the DNA is TGTGCCAGCAGCCAAGATATGGGGGTTTCACCCCTCCACTTT.

This clonotype was seen a handful of times. The genes are TRBV7-2 and TRBJ2-5; 10 nucleotides align to TRBD2. Germline values: CDR1 SGHTA, CDR2 FQGNSA. Losses at the gene ends were 5 bases for V and 4 bases for J; bases not matched to a gene: 10. The CDR3 loop spans 16 amino acids. CDR3 sequence reads: CASSLVGLAISETQYF. CDR3 DNA: TGTGCCAGCAGCCTCGTGGGACTAGCGATTTCAGAGACCCAGTACTTC.

V and J are TRBV15 and TRBJ2-7; D remains ambiguous. There are 13 residues in the CDR3. V was clipped by 0 bases and J by 3 bases, with 6 bases between them. Germline V CDR1 and CDR2: LNHNV, YYDKDF (reference sequence). The chain's CDR3 is CATSRELNYEQYF. CDR3 coding DNA: TGTGCCACCAGCAGAGAACTCAACTACGAGCAGTACTTC.

This clonotype was recorded a few times. V gene TRBV5-1 combines with J gene TRBJ2-3; 8 bases are a match to TRBD2. V shed 4 bases and J 5 bases; nucleotides not matched to a gene: 12. CDR1 and CDR2 (germline): SGHRS, YFSETQ. The CDR3 runs 16 residues. The CDR3 here is CASSQLLGLEEDTQYF. CDR3 DNA: TGCGCCAGCAGCCAACTCCTGGGACTAGAAGAAGATACGCAGTATTTT. Full variable domain (remainder filled in from reference TRBV5-1 and TRBJ2-3): KAGVTQTPRYLIKTRGQQVTLSCSPISGHRSVSWYQQTPGQGLQFLFEYFSETQRNKGNFPGRFSGRQFSNSRSEMNVSTLELGDSALYLCASSQLLGLEEDTQYFGPGTRLTVL.